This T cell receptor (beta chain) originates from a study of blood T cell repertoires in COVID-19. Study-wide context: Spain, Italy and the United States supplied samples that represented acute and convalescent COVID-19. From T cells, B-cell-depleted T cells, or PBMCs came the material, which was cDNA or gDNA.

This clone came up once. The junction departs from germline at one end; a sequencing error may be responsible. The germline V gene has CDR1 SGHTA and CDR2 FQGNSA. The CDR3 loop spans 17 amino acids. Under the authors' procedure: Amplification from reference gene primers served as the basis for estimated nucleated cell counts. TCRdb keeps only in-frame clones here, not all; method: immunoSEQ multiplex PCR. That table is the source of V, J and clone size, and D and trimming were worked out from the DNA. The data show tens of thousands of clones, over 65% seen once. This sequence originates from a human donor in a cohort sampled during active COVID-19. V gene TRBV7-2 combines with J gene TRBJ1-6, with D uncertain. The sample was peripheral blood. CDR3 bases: TGTGCCAGCAACTTATGGGTGGGAGGGAACTATAATTCACCCCTCCACTTT. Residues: CASNLWVGGNYNSPLHF.